The clone carrying this T cell receptor (beta chain) was seen only a few times. The antigen is unknown. Sample-barcoded 5' priming and a J-beta primer mix drove a second PCR of 7 to 11 cycles. All cDNA molecules were each tagged by a template-switch adaptor with 12 random nucleotides. TCRdb called the 5' RACE reads again in MiXCR, with one record for every CDR3 protein. Of over 450,000 distinct CDR3 sequences listed, under 30% were seen once; the top ten hold approximately 10%. Deletions cut 3 bases from V and 1 base from J, with 20 bases between. CDR3 size: 19 residues. Germline V gives CDR1 SGDLS, CDR2 YYNGEE. The source of the sample is a study of blood T cells in healthy people across ages. Study conclusions and caveats: There was a strong correlation between TCR beta diversity and naive T cell percentage.

Separately, the same data were catalogued under a study of T cells of mothers and their children.

This sequence joins TRBV9 and TRBJ2-6; D is unresolved. The TCR originated in a boy aged 10-17 years in good health. Source material: blood. The CDR3 coding sequence is TGTGCCAGCAGCGCGGAGATACGCCGGCGCGTATCTGGGGCCAACGTCCTGACTTTC. Translating gives CASSAEIRRRVSGANVLTF. Filled out from reference TRBV9 and TRBJ2-6, the complete variable domain reads DSGVTQTPKHLITATGQRVTLRCSPRSGDLSVYWYQQSLDQGLQFLIQYYNGEERAKGNILERFSAQQFPDLHSELNLSSLELGDSALYFCASSAEIRRRVSGANVLTFGAGSRLTVL.